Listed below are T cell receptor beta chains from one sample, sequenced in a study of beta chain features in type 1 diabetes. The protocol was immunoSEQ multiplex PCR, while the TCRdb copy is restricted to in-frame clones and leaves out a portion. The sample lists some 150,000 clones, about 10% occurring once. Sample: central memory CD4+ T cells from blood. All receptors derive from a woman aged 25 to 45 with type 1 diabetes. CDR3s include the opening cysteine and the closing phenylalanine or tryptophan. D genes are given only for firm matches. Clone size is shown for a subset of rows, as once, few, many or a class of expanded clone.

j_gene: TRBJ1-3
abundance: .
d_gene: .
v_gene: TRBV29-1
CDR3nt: TGCAGCGTTTCCAGGGGAACCGGAAACACCATATATTTT
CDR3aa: CSVSRGTGNTIYF

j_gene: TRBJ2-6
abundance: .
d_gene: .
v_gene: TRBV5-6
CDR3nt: TGTGCCAGCAGGGAACCTCGGGGATCGGGGGCCAACGTCCTGACTTTC
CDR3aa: CASREPRGSGANVLTF

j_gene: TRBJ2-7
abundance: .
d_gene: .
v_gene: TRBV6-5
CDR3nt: TGTGCCAGTAGGCCTCCGGGTGTCTACGAGCAGTACTTC
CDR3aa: CASRPPGVYEQYF

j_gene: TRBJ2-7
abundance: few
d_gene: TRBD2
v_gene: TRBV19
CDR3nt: TGTGCCAGTAGTATACTAGCGGGAGAGGGCGAGCAGTACTTC
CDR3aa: CASSILAGEGEQYF

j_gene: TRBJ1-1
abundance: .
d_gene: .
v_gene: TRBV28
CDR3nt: TGTGCCGCCGAAACAGAAAACACTGAAGCTTTCTTT
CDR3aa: CAAETENTEAFF

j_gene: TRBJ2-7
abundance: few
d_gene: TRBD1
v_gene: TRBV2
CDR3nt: TGTGCCACCGCCCGGGACAGGGACTACGAGCAGTACTTC
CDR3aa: CATARDRDYEQYF

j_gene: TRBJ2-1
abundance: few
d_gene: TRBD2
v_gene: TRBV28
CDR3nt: TGTGCCAGCGGCGGACTAGCGAACTACAATGAGCAGTTCTTC
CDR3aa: CASGGLANYNEQFF

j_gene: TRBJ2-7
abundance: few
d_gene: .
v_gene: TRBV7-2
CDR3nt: TGTGCCAGCAGCTTAGCCCTCGAGCACGAGCAGTACTTC
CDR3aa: CASSLALEHEQYF

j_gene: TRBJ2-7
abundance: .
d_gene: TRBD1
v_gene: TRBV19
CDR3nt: TGTGCCAGTAGTATGAGTCCGACAGGGTCTCGGTCCTACGAGCAGTACTTC
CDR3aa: CASSMSPTGSRSYEQYF

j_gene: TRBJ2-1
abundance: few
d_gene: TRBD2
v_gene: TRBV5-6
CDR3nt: TGTGCCAGCAGCTCTACCGGGATAGCGGGATCGAATGAGCAGTTCTTC
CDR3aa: CASSSTGIAGSNEQFF

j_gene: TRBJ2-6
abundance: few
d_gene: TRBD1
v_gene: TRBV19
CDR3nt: TGTGCCAGTAGTATACTACAGGGGTCTGGGGCCAACGTCCTGACTTTC
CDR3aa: CASSILQGSGANVLTF

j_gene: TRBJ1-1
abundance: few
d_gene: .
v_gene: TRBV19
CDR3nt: TGTGCCAGTAGTATAGGCGGGCCGGTGAACACTGAAGCTTTCTTT
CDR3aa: CASSIGGPVNTEAFF

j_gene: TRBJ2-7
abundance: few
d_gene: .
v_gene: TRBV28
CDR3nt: TGTGCCAGCAGTTCAGGGGATACCTACGAGCAGTACTTC
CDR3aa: CASSSGDTYEQYF

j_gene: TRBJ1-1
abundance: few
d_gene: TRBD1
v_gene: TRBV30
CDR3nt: TGTGCCTGGGACCCGGGACAGGACACTGAAGCTTTCTTT
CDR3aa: CAWDPGQDTEAFF

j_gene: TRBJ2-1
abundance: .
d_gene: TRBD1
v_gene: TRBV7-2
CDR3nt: TGTGCCAGCAGCTTCCAGACAGGGTCAGGCAATGAGCAGTTCTTC
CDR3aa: CASSFQTGSGNEQFF

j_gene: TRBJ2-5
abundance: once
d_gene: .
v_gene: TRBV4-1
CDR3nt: TGCGCCAGCAGCTTCCGAGAGGCGGGGCAAGAGACCCAGTACTTC
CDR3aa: CASSFREAGQETQYF

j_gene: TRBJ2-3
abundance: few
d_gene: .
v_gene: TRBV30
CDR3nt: TGTGCCTGGAGTGTCGGAGGGGGCAGGGGCACAGATACGCAGTATTTT
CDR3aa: CAWSVGGGRGTDTQYF

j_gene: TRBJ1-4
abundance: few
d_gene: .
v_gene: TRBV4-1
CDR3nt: TGCGCCAGCAGCCCGCGAGGGTTGGAGGAAAAACTGTTTTTT
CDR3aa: CASSPRGLEEKLFF

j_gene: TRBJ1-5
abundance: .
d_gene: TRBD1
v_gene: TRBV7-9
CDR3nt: TGTGCCAGCAGCTTAGCAGGACAGGGGGCTCAGCCCCAGCATTTT
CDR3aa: CASSLAGQGAQPQHF

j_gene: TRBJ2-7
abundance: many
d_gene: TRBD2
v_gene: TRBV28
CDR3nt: TGTGCCAGCAGTTTGCTAGCGGGAGGGTCCTACGAGCAGTACTTC
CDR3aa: CASSLLAGGSYEQYF

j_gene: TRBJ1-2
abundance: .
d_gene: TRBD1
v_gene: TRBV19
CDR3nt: TGTGCCAGCCTCCCGACAGGGAACTATGGCTACACCTTC
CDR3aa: CASLPTGNYGYTF

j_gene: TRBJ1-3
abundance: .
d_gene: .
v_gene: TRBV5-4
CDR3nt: TGTGCCAGCAGCTTGAGCCCTCGCGGAAACACCATATATTTT
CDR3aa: CASSLSPRGNTIYF

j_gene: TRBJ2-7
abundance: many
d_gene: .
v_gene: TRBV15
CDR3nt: TGTGCCACCAGCAGAGATTCGAACCGCGACGAGCAGTACTTC
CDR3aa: CATSRDSNRDEQYF

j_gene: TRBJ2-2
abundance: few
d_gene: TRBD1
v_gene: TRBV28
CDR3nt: TGTGCCAGCAGTTTGGGGACAGGGGGACCCGGGGAGCTGTTTTTT
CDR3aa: CASSLGTGGPGELFF

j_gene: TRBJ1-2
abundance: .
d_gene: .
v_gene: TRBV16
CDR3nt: TGTGCCAGCAGCCCAGGGGACCTCTGGGGCTACACCTTC
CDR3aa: CASSPGDLWGYTF

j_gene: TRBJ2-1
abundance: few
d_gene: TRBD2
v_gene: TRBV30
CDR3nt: TGTGCCTGGAGGACTATAGGACTAGACAATGAGCAGTTCTTC
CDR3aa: CAWRTIGLDNEQFF

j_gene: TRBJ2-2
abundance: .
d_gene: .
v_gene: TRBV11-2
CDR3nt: TGTGCCAGCAGCAAAGGTCGGGGGAACACCGGGGAGCTGTTTTTT
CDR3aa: CASSKGRGNTGELFF

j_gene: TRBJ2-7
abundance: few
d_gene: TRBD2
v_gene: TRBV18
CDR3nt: TGTGCCAGCTCGCCAGCGGGAGACTACGAGCAGTACTTC
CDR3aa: CASSPAGDYEQYF

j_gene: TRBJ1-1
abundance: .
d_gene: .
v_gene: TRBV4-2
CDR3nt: TGTGCCAGCAGCCAAGTCGCAGGGGAAAACACTGAAGCTTTCTTT
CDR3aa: CASSQVAGENTEAFF

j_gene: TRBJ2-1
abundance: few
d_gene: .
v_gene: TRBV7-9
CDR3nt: TGTGCCAGCAGCCCAGACAGGAGCTCCTACAATGAGCAGTTCTTC
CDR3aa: CASSPDRSSYNEQFF

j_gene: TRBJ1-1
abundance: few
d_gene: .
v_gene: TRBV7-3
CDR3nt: TGTGCCAGCAGCTTATATGCCTCAAGTACTGTAATGAACACTGAAGCTTTCTTT
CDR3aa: CASSLYASSTVMNTEAFF

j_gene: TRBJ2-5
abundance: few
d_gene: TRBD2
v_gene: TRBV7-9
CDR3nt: TGTGCCAGCAGCTTAGCCTCAGCGGGAGGCTGGGAGACCCAGTACTTC
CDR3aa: CASSLASAGGWETQYF

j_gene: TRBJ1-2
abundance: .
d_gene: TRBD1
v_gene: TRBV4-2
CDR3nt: TGTGCCAGCAGCCAACCCGAACGACAGGGGGCTTTTGGCTACACCTTC
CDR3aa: CASSQPERQGAFGYTF

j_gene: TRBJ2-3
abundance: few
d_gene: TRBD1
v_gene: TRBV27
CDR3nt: TGTGCCAGCAGTCCACGGACAGGGACCACAGATACGCAGTATTTT
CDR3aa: CASSPRTGTTDTQYF

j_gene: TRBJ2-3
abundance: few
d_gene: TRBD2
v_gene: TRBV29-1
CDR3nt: TGCAGCGTGCCGTGGCGGGAGAGTACAGATACGCAGTATTTT
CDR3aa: CSVPWRESTDTQYF

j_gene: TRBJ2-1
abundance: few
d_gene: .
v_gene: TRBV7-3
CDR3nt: TGTGCCAGCAGCTCCGGGGGCGGGAGTACGTTCTTC
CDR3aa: CASSSGGGSTFF

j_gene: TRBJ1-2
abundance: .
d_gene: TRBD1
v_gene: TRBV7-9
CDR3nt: TGTGCCAGCAGCTTAGTGGACAGGAACTATGGCTACACCTTC
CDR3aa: CASSLVDRNYGYTF

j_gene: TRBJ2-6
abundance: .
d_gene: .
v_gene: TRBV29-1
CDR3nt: TGCAGCGTTGCTGGACACGCGCTTCGGGCCAACGTCCTGACTTTC
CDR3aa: CSVAGHALRANVLTF

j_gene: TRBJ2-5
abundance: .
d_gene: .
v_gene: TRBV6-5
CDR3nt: TGTGCCAGCAGTGTTGAGTTTCAAGAGACCCAGTACTTC
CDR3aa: CASSVEFQETQYF

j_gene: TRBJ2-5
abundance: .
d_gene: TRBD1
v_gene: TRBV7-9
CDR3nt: TGTGCCAGCAGCACCCGACAGGGCCAAGAGACCCAGTACTTC
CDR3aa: CASSTRQGQETQYF

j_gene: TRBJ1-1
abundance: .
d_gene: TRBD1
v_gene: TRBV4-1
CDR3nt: TGCGCCAGCACCAGACAGGGACAGCTGAACACTGAAGCTTTCTTT
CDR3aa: CASTRQGQLNTEAFF

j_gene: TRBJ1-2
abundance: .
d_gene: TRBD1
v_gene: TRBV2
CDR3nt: TGTGCCAGCAGTGAGGAGGGACAGGGGTCTGTTGGCTACACCTTC
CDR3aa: CASSEEGQGSVGYTF

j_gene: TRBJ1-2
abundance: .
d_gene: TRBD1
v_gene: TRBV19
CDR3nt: TGTGCCAGCCTCCCTCCGGGACAGGGGATCTATGGCTACACCTTC
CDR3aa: CASLPPGQGIYGYTF